The 17 T cell receptor beta chains listed next were all sequenced from one sample in a study of shared clonotypes between healthy human individuals. Naive CD8 cells comprised CD45RO-negative, CCR7-positively selected cells, excluding terminally differentiated effector memory CD45RA+ cells. Method: immunoSEQ multiplex PCR; TCRdb's copy keeps in-frame clones and lacks some. This table has hundreds of thousands of clones, 85% to 95% appearing once. The sequenced material came from naive CD8+ T cells sorted from blood. These receptors were taken from a woman aged 25 to 45 in good health.

The chain is built from TRBV4-1 and TRBJ2-7, with D tentatively TRBD1 or TRBD2 (5 bases each). CDR3 length equals 15 residues. V was trimmed by 1 base and J by 0 bases, leaving 10 bases between them. Germline CDR1 and CDR2: MGHRA and YSYEKL. CDR3 DNA: TGCGCCAGCAGCCAAGGATGGGACCGCTCCTACGAGCAGTACTTC. Translation: CASSQGWDRSYEQYF.

The chain carries TRBV23-1 and TRBJ2-3, with unresolved D. TRBV23-1 belongs to the ORF category, with a function that is uncertain. This CDR3 has 15 amino acids. V gave up 2 bases and J gave up 1 base, with 10 bases separating them. The CDR3 coding sequence is TGCGCCAGCAGTCAAGCTCCCTCGGGCACAGATACGCAGTATTTT. Protein product: CASSQAPSGTDTQYF.

This clone was seen once. This chain links TRBV25-1 with TRBJ2-7; D may be TRBD1 or TRBD2 (5 bases each). V lost 5 bases, J lost 2 bases, and 13 bases lay in between. The CDR3 contains 14 residues. Germline V gives CDR1 MGHDK, CDR2 SYGVNS. The CDR3 spells CASSYGEGTYEQYF. CDR3 DNA sequence: TGTGCCAGCAGTTATGGAGAGGGGACCTACGAGCAGTACTTC.

This chain uses TRBV5-4 with TRBJ1-1; D is ambiguous. CDR1 and CDR2 from the germline V gene are SGHNT and YYREEE (reference sequence). CDR3 length: 12 residues. V shed 5 bases and J shed 6 bases, with 11 bases lying between them. The CDR3 spells CASRYRAPEAFF. CDR3 sequence (DNA): TGTGCCAGCAGATACAGAGCCCCTGAAGCTTTCTTT. Looking up the rest from reference TRBV5-4 and TRBJ1-1 gives the full variable domain: ETGVTQSPTHLIKTRGQQVTLRCSSQSGHNTVSWYQQALGQGPQFIFQYYREEENGRGNFPPRFSGLQFPNYSSELNVNALELDDSALYLCASRYRAPEAFFGQGTRLTVV.

The V call is TRBV6-5, the J call TRBJ2-2, with no clear D. The CDR3 loop spans 15 amino acids. V shed 0 bases and J shed 1 base, with 6 bases lying between them. CDR1 and CDR2 from the germline V gene are MNHEY and SVGAGI. Written as DNA, the CDR3 is TGTGCCAGCAGTTACTCGTGGCAGAACACCGGGGAGCTGTTTTTT. Its translation is CASSYSWQNTGELFF.

V is TRBV6-1 and J is TRBJ2-5; possibly TRBD1 for D (6 bases). This CDR3 has 14 residues. Germline V CDR1 and CDR2: MNHNS, SASEGT. The V gene lost 3 bases and the J gene lost 1 base, with 9 bases spanning the gap. The CDR3 protein is CASSDRGPQETQYF. The CDR3 DNA is TGTGCCAGCAGTGACAGGGGCCCCCAAGAGACCCAGTACTTC.

This chain links TRBV2 with TRBJ2-7, with 7 bases fitting TRBD2. J gave up 3 bases and V 6 bases, and 14 bases lay outside the gene matches. Germline CDR1 reads SNHLY; CDR2 reads FYNNEI. The CDR3 length is 16 residues. This chain's CDR3 is CASRPSTSVRDYEQYF. As DNA, the CDR3 is TGTGCCAGCAGGCCCTCCACTAGCGTGAGAGACTACGAGCAGTACTTC. Full variable domain (rest looked up from reference TRBV2 and TRBJ2-7): EPEVTQTPSHQVTQMGQEVILRCVPISNHLYFYWYRQILGQKVEFLVSFYNNEISEKSEIFDDQFSVERPDGSNFTLKIRSTKLEDSAMYFCASRPSTSVRDYEQYFGPGTRLTVT.

This chain links TRBV7-9 with TRBJ2-1; D unclear. The CDR3 runs to 12 residues. Germline V CDR1 and CDR2: SEHNR, FQNEAQ (reference sequence). Trimming cost V 5 bases and J 8 bases, with 10 bases left between them. In DNA, the CDR3 is TGTGCCAGCAGCCCCCGGGTCGATGAGCAGTTCTTC. Protein: CASSPRVDEQFF.

This chain uses TRBV4-1 with TRBJ1-1; D is ambiguous. CDR1 is MGHRA and CDR2 is YSYEKL in the germline V gene. Trimming took 0 bases from V and 1 from J, leaving 9 bases between them. The length of the CDR3 is 15 residues. The CDR3: CASSQDTRGNTEAFF. CDR3 nucleotide sequence: TGCGCCAGCAGCCAAGATACTCGGGGGAACACTGAAGCTTTCTTT.

The V gene is TRBV6-6, the J gene TRBJ2-1, with D unclear. V was clipped by 0 bases and J by 10 bases, with 10 bases between them. Looked up from germline, CDR1 is MNHNY and CDR2 is SVGAGI (reference sequence). The CDR3 sequence is 13 residues long. The DNA of the CDR3 is TGTGCCAGCAGTTACTCTCAAGCTTGGGAGCAGTTCTTC. Protein sequence: CASSYSQAWEQFF.

As concerns this clone: The sample carries other DNA sequences with the same CDR3. The rearrangement joins TRBV27 to TRBJ2-2; TRBD2 agrees at 9 bases. This CDR3 spans 14 amino acids. V was pared by 6 bases and J by 2 bases, with 1 base of the junction left unmatched. CDR1 and CDR2 (germline): MNHEY, SMNVEV (reference sequence). The CDR3 spells CASSLAGNTGELFF. For the CDR3, the DNA is TGTGCCAGCAGCCTAGCGGGAAACACCGGGGAGCTGTTTTTT.

This rearrangement joins TRBV6-5 to TRBJ2-7, with 12 bases lining up with TRBD2. Germline V gene lookup returns CDR1 MNHEY and CDR2 SVGAGI. The CDR3 extends over 14 amino acids. V shed 5 bases and J 6 bases; nucleotides not matched to a gene: 5. CDR3 in DNA: TGTGCCAGCAGTCGACTAGCGGGAGCTTCCGAGCAGTACTTC. Protein product: CASSRLAGASEQYF.

This chain uses TRBV4-2 with TRBJ1-2, with D possibly being TRBD1 (5 bases). The V end was cut by 0 bases, the J end by 1 base, with 6 bases between. There are 14 residues in the CDR3. Germline V gene lookup returns CDR1 LGHNA and CDR2 YNFKEQ. In DNA, the CDR3 is TGTGCCAGCAGCCAAGAAGGGGATAACTATGGCTACACCTTC. Its protein is CASSQEGDNYGYTF.

This sequence joins TRBV2 and TRBJ1-5; TRBD1 matches 10 bases. The trim removed 8 bases at V and 3 bases at J, leaving 4 bases unmatched. CDR3 length: 14 amino acids. CDR1 SNHLY and CDR2 FYNNEI come from the germline V gene. The CDR3 is CASRDRGFNQPQHF. The CDR3 DNA follows: TGTGCCAGCCGGGACAGGGGTTTCAATCAGCCCCAGCATTTT. The full variable domain, completed using reference TRBV2 and TRBJ1-5, is EPEVTQTPSHQVTQMGQEVILRCVPISNHLYFYWYRQILGQKVEFLVSFYNNEISEKSEIFDDQFSVERPDGSNFTLKIRSTKLEDSAMYFCASRDRGFNQPQHFGDGTRLSIL.

A few counts support this clone. The J gene is TRBJ1-1, the V gene TRBV20-1; unclear D gene. The CDR3 is made up of 10 amino acids. The V end was cut by 7 bases, the J end by 1 base, with 4 bases between. CDR1 and CDR2 (germline): DFQATT, SNEGSKA (reference sequence). CDR3 region: CSVPNTEAFF. The CDR3 DNA reads TGCAGTGTCCCGAACACTGAAGCTTTCTTT.

This CDR3 is CASSGGQGKGPYEQYF. The CDR3 nucleotides read TGCGCCAGCAGCGGGGGACAGGGGAAGGGCCCCTACGAGCAGTACTTC. V and J are TRBV5-1 and TRBJ2-7; 10 bases agree with TRBD1. The CDR3 totals 16 residues. V lost 4 bases to trimming and J lost 2 bases; unmatched junction nucleotides: 9. Germline CDR1 reads SGHRS; CDR2 reads YFSETQ.

The chain carries TRBV5-4 and TRBJ2-7; D uncertain. Germline-derived CDR1 and CDR2 are SGHNT and YYREEE (reference sequence). The CDR3 length is 13 residues. V was trimmed by 4 bases and J by 2 bases, leaving 10 bases between them. CDR3 amino acids: CASSRTSAYEQYF. The CDR3 nucleotides read TGTGCCAGCAGCCGGACGAGCGCCTACGAGCAGTACTTC.